A single sample gave rise to the 8 T cell receptor beta chains below, sequenced in a study of beta chain features in type 1 diabetes (dated by TCRdb to 2016 to 2019). Results the study describes overall, beyond this receptor: In all four CD4+ subsets, TCRB CDR3 length was moderately but significantly shorter in type 1 diabetes patients.

No antigen has been identified for these receptors. To prepare the library, the immunoSEQ multiplex PCR assay was applied. The entire isolated RNA was reverse transcribed using the High Capacity cDNA Reverse Transcription Kit, and thus expressed TCRB transcripts were sequenced. In its TCRdb copy, this immuneACCESS table keeps in-frame sequences only and misses some clones. Where compared with another copy, unresolved V genes explain less than half of these, and the others have no known cause. The sample table records 45,000 to 60,000 clones; under 75% of these occur just once. Of the sample, 0.25% to 0.35% is held by the ten largest clones. What was sequenced was stem cell memory CD4+ T cells from blood. According to the study, the label for this sample's cell subset or site signals: stem cell-like memory CD4+ T cells. These receptors originate from a woman between 25 and 40 years old with type 1 diabetes.

The V gene is TRBV16, the J gene TRBJ1-2, with D possibly TRBD1 on 6 matching bases. The CDR3 covers 15 residues. In germline, CDR1 is KGHSY, CDR2 FQNENV. V was clipped by 4 bases and J by 4 bases, with 16 bases between them. The CDR3 coding sequence is TGTGCCAGCAGCCCCCAGGACAGCCAGTTCTATGGCTACACCTTC. Translated: CASSPQDSQFYGYTF.

This chain links TRBV6-5 with TRBJ1-5; TRBD1 matches 7 bases. The CDR3 has 14 residues. Germline CDR1 reads MNHEY; CDR2 reads SVGAGI. V shed 6 bases and J 2 bases; nucleotides not matched to a gene: 4. The CDR3 loop is CASRTTGGNQPQHF. The CDR3 DNA sequence: TGTGCCAGCAGAACTACAGGGGGCAATCAGCCCCAGCATTTT.

The chain links TRBV18 to TRBJ2-1; 10 bases agree with TRBD2. Germline-derived CDR1 and CDR2 are KGHSH and LQKENI. The V and J ends lost 4 bases and 2 bases, in that order; junction bases with no gene match: 2. The CDR3 covers 15 residues. The CDR3 spells CASSQLAGPYNEQFF. Written as DNA, the CDR3 is TGTGCCAGCTCACAACTAGCGGGACCCTACAATGAGCAGTTCTTC.

The rearrangement links TRBV11-2 to TRBJ1-2; TRBD1 matches 7 bases. With V trimmed by 5 bases and J by 4 bases, 7 bases remained unmatched. The CDR3 consists of 14 residues. Germline V gives CDR1 SGHAT, CDR2 FQNNGV. The CDR3 DNA reads as TGTGCCAGCAGCGCCCGACAGGGAAGCTATGGCTACACCTTC. It translates to CASSARQGSYGYTF.

The chain is built from TRBV14 and TRBJ2-7; D possibly corresponds to TRBD2 (6 bases). The V end was cut by 3 bases, the J end by 4 bases, with 10 bases between. CDR1 and CDR2 from the germline V gene are SGHDN and FVKESK. The CDR3 runs to 13 residues. CDR3 amino acids: CASSHGSPYEQYF. In nucleotides, the CDR3 is TGTGCCAGCAGCCACGGGAGTCCGTACGAGCAGTACTTC. The full variable domain, its missing parts supplied by reference TRBV14 and TRBJ2-7, is EAGVTQFPSHSVIEKGQTVTLRCDPISGHDNLYWYRRVMGKEIKFLLHFVKESKQDESGMPNNRFLAERTGGTYSTLKVQPAELEDSGVYFCASSHGSPYEQYFGPGTRLTVT.

The J gene is TRBJ2-5, the V gene TRBV29-1; the D gene is possibly TRBD2 (5 bases). The germline V gene has CDR1 SQVTM and CDR2 ANQGSEA. With 4 bases removed from V and 3 bases from J, the gap between germline ends came to 12 bases. The CDR3 is 13 amino acids. CDR3 in DNA: TGCAGCGTTGCCCGGACTGCAAAAGAGACCCAGTACTTC. Translation gives CSVARTAKETQYF.

The chain links TRBV5-1 to TRBJ2-7; TRBD2 agrees at 7 bases. The ends lost 1 base at V and 3 bases at J; junction bases unmatched: 7. Germline CDR1 reads SGHRS; CDR2 reads YFSETQ. The CDR3 has 15 residues. The CDR3 spells CASSLIERGNYEQYF. CDR3 DNA sequence: TGCGCCAGCAGCTTGATCGAGCGGGGTAACTACGAGCAGTACTTC.

V and J are TRBV7-9 and TRBJ1-3; 10 positions match TRBD1. The trim removed 5 bases at V and 4 bases at J, leaving 14 bases unmatched. Germline V lookup: CDR1 SEHNR, CDR2 FQNEAQ (reference sequence). The CDR3 totals 18 residues. This CDR3 is CASSDSRQGAGYGNTIYF. CDR3 sequence (DNA): TGTGCCAGCAGCGATAGCCGACAGGGGGCAGGCTACGGAAACACCATATATTTT.